The text below deals with one TCR beta chain. These data originate in a study of a mutant IDH1 vaccine in newly diagnosed glioma. Study-wide context: Males made up 62.5% and females roughly 40% of treated patients, whose mean age was about 37 years. Every participant had undergone radiotherapy, temozolomide, or both before, and most underwent both.

Time point here: baseline, week 1 (first vaccination visit). Treatment in this sample: pre-vaccination baseline after standard-of-care therapy. Sequencing was performed with immunoSEQ multiplex PCR; in TCRdb, only in-frame clones are kept and a portion is missing. The sample yields about 59,000 clones, 75% to 95% seen once. With 5 bases removed from V and 3 bases from J, the gap between germline ends came to 8 bases. CDR1 is SGHRS, CDR2 YFSETQ, per germline. The CDR3 has 12 amino acids. The rearrangement uses TRBV5-1 and TRBJ1-1; D uncertain. The input for sequencing was PBMCs, taken from a glioma patient treated with radiotherapy, temozolomide or both. The clonotype comes from a man aged 45-65 years with glioma. This CDR3 reads CASSWGDTEAFF. Written as DNA, the CDR3 is TGCGCCAGCAGTTGGGGAGACACTGAAGCTTTCTTT.